Sequencing of this T cell receptor beta chain was carried out in a study of beta chain features in type 1 diabetes. Study-level findings and limits: Resolution of whether HLA type affects TCRB rearrangement was not achieved here. Type 1 diabetes patients had moderately but significantly shorter TCRB CDR3s in all four CD4+ subsets. In comparison with healthy donors, patients had naive, central memory and Treg TCRB repertoires that appeared more similar. For type 1 diabetes patients, VDJ junctions showed fewer insertions and more deletions.

The isolated RNA, all of it, was reverse transcribed, so expressed TCRB transcripts were what got sequenced. Naive, central memory and regulatory T cell samples produced a mean of approximately 3.6 million reads. Method: immunoSEQ multiplex PCR; TCRdb's copy keeps in-frame clones and lacks some. The table includes more than 300,000 clones, about a tenth detected once. This clone was found a few times. No antigen is known for it. The CDR3 extends over 13 amino acids. V gave up 8 bases and J gave up 0 bases, with 8 bases separating them. Germline V CDR1 and CDR2: MNHEY, SVGAGI. V is TRBV6-5 and J is TRBJ1-3; D not resolved. The sequenced material came from central memory CD4+ T cells from blood. The receptor was isolated from a man aged 25 to 40 with type 1 diabetes. The CDR3 is CASPPSSGNTIYF. Written as DNA, the CDR3 is TGTGCCAGCCCTCCGAGCTCTGGAAACACCATATATTTT.